These T cell receptor beta chains were read from a single sample in a study of T cell clones after liver transplantation. Libraries were prepared by immunoSEQ multiplex PCR; TCRdb keeps only in-frame clonotypes and omits some of them. The table shows 98,000 or so clones, with around four fifths occurring only once. The sequences come from CD4+ T cells from blood, collected before liver transplant. These receptors were obtained from a human donor who received a liver transplant. CDR3s include the opening cysteine and the closing phenylalanine or tryptophan. A D gene is named only where the DNA matches it firmly. Size is omitted from some rows. Given values are once, few, many or a class for expanded clones.

TRBV6-1	.	.	TRBJ2-3	CASSGVLFRGTQYF	TGTGCCAGCAGTGGAGTCTTATTCCGAGGCACGCAGTATTTT
TRBV4-2	.	.	TRBJ1-4	CASSPEAPDNEKLFF	TGTGCCAGCAGCCCAGAGGCTCCTGATAATGAAAAACTGTTTTTT
TRBV9	.	few	TRBJ2-5	CASSEGGTPGLQETQYF	TGTGCCAGCAGCGAGGGGGGGACACCGGGCCTCCAAGAGACCCAGTACTTC
TRBV28	.	.	TRBJ2-2	CASSLDRVGEWARASNTGELFF	TGTGCCAGCAGTCTTGACCGGGTGGGGGAGTGGGCGCGGGCCTCGAACACCGGGGAGCTGTTTTTT
TRBV19	.	few	TRBJ1-6	CASTWGASNSPLHF	TGTGCCAGTACTTGGGGGGCCTCAAATTCACCCCTCCACTTT
TRBV29-1	TRBD1	.	TRBJ2-2	CSGRTGGTGELFF	TGCAGCGGGAGGACAGGGGGCACCGGGGAGCTGTTTTTT
TRBV25-1	.	.	TRBJ1-6	CASSAGQGFYSPLHF	TGTGCCAGCAGTGCGGGGCAGGGATTTTATTCACCCCTCCACTTT
TRBV9	.	.	TRBJ2-5	CASSVAWQGKEETQYF	TGTGCCAGCAGCGTAGCTTGGCAGGGAAAAGAAGAGACCCAGTACTTC
TRBV5-6	.	few	TRBJ2-5	CASSGGTRTETQYF	TGTGCCAGCAGCGGGGGGACACGTACTGAGACCCAGTACTTC
TRBV6-5	.	.	TRBJ1-5	CASSISGSNQPQHF	TGTGCCAGCAGCATCTCCGGGAGCAATCAGCCCCAGCATTTT
TRBV7-3	TRBD2	once	TRBJ2-2	CASSSPPAGHSNTGELFF	TGTGCCAGCAGCTCCCCCCCAGCGGGGCATTCGAACACCGGGGAGCTGTTTTTT
TRBV14	TRBD2	.	TRBJ2-5	CASSQPGLADSWYQETQYF	TGTGCCAGCAGCCAGCCGGGACTAGCGGATTCGTGGTACCAAGAGACCCAGTACTTC
TRBV7-3	TRBD2	.	TRBJ2-7	CASSLTTSSEQYF	TGTGCCAGCAGCTTAACGACTAGCTCAGAGCAGTACTTC
TRBV2	TRBD1	.	TRBJ2-7	CASSPRTGGAYEQYF	TGTGCCAGCAGCCCCAGGACAGGGGGCGCGTACGAGCAGTACTTC
TRBV19	.	.	TRBJ1-4	CASKGQPRRNEKLFF	TGTGCCAGTAAAGGACAACCTCGGAGAAATGAAAAACTGTTTTTT
TRBV9	TRBD2	.	TRBJ2-1	CASSVRGGPYNEQFF	TGTGCCAGCAGCGTACGGGGGGGCCCCTACAATGAGCAGTTCTTC
TRBV4-2	TRBD1	.	TRBJ1-2	CASSQEPGGIKGYTF	TGTGCCAGCAGCCAAGAGCCAGGGGGTATCAAAGGCTACACCTTC
TRBV4-2	TRBD1	.	TRBJ2-2	CASSQDLQGKDTGELFF	TGTGCCAGCAGCCAAGATCTACAGGGGAAGGACACCGGGGAGCTGTTTTTT
TRBV27	.	.	TRBJ1-1	CASSLAGTVNTEAFF	TGTGCCAGCAGCCTAGCCGGCACAGTGAACACTGAAGCTTTCTTT
TRBV6-5	.	.	TRBJ1-6	CASSPGQSNSPLHF	TGTGCCAGCAGCCCCGGACAGTCTAATTCACCCCTCCACTTT
TRBV19	.	.	TRBJ2-7	CASSIDRGTDEQYF	TGTGCCAGTAGTATAGATCGGGGGACCGACGAGCAGTACTTC
TRBV5-6	.	.	TRBJ2-2	CASSLRDRNTGELFF	TGTGCCAGCAGTCTGAGAGACAGGAACACCGGGGAGCTGTTTTTT